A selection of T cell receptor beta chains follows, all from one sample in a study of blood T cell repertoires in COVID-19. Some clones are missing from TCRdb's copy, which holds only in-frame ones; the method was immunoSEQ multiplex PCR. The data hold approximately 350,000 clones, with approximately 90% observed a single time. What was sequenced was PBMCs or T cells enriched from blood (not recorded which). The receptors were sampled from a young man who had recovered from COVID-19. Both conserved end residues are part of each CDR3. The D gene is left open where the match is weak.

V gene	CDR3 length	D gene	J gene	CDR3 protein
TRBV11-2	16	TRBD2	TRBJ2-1	CASGGTSGSSYNEQFF
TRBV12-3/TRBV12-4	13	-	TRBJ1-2	CASSLGFRYGYTF
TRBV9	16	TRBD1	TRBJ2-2	CASSPRQGAHTGELFF
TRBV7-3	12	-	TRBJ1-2	CASSRPGQGYTF
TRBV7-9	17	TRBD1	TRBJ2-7	CASSRRGWDRGYYEQYF
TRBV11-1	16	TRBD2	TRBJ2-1	CASSLARGGRYNEQFF
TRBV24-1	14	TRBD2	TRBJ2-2	CATSPSGNTGELFF
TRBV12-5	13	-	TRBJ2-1	CASAPHGDNEQFF
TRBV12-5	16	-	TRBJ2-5	CASGLPTQGIKETQYF
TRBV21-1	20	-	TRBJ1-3	CASSKEEAGLERSWENTIYF
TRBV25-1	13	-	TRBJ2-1	CASKRTGDNEQFF
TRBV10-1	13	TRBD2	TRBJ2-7	CASSEGTSGVRYF
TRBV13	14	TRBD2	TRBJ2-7	CASSLGDSGYEQYF
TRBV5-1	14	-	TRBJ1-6	CASSQGQDNSPLHF
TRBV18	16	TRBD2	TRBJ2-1	CASSPVVLAGGNEQFF
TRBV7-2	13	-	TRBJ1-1	CASRVQVTTEAFF
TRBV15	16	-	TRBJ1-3	CATSRDQQVSGNTIYF
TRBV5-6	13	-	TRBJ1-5	CASSWGGGQPQHF
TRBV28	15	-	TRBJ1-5	CASSLEQGSHQPQHF
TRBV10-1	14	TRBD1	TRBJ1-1	CASSLTGGTTEAFF
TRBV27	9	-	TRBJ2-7	CAIEYEQYF
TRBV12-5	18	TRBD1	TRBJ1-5	CASGLVGTGGRGNQPQHF
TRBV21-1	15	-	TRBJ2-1	CASSHRGRSYNEQFF
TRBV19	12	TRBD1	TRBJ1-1	CASSNTGDEAFF
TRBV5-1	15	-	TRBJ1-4	CASSRGDRQNEKLFF
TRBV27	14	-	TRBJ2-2	CAVSRTANTGELFF
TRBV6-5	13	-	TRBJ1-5	CASTTGINQPQHF
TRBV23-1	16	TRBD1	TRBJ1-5	CASSQSDRMRDQPQHF
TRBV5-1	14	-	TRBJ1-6	CASSSSGGRSPLHF
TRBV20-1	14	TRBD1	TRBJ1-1	CSASPGGGVLEAFF
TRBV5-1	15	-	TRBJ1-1	CASSFQQGLNTEAFF
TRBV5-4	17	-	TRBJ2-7	CASSLGGGLAGQYEQYF
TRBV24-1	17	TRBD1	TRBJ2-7	CATSDLTRDRWVYEQYF
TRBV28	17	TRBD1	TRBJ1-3	CASSSLLTGGKGNTIYF
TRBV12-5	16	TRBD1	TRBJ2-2	CASGLVGTANTGELFF
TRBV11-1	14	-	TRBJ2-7	CASSLAGGAYEQYF
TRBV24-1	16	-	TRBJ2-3	CATSVLGRGGTDTQYF
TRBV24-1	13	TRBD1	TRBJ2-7	CATSPGGVYEQYF
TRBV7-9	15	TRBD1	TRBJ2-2	CASSWDRELTGELFF